This T cell receptor (beta chain) was sequenced during a study of blood T cell repertoires in COVID-19. Study information: Sources were T cells, B-cell-depleted T cells, or PBMCs; the material itself was cDNA or gDNA.

In the authors' workflow: Amplification of reference gene primers was used by the study to estimate nucleated cell counts. Using immunoSEQ multiplex PCR, the repertoire was profiled, and TCRdb retains in-frame clones only, with some absent. D and trimming come from the DNA, and the V and J calls and clone size come from that table. Of some 150,000 clones listed, roughly 80% were seen once; the top ten hold under 2.5%. Trimming took 1 base from V and 0 from J, leaving 12 bases between them. CDR1 and CDR2 (germline): SGHTS, YDEGEE. This CDR3 comprises 16 residues. The clonotype originates from a man between 65 and 85 years old with acute or convalescent COVID-19. The sequenced sample was peripheral blood. The V gene is TRBV5-8, the J gene TRBJ2-3, with TRBD1 as a possible D gene (5 bases). This chain's CDR3 is CASSLWGSSSTDTQYF. CDR3 in DNA: TGTGCCAGCAGCTTGTGGGGCAGCTCTAGCACAGATACGCAGTATTTT.